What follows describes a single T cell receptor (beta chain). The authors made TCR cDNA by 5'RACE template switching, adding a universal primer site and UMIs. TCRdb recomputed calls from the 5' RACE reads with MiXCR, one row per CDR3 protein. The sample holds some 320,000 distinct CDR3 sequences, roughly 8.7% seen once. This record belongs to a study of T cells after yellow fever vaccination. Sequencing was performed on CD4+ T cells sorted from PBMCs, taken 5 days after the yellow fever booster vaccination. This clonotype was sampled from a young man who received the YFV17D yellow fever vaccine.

The CDR3: CASRGVRDRATGELFF. The CDR3, as DNA: TGTGCCAGCAGAGGGGTCCGGGACAGGGCCACCGGGGAGCTGTTTTTT. This chain joins TRBV6-5 and TRBJ2-2; 9 bases are a match to TRBD1. J gave up 4 bases and V 6 bases, and 9 bases lay outside the gene matches. The CDR3 covers 16 residues. Germline CDR1 reads MNHEY; CDR2 reads SVGAGI.